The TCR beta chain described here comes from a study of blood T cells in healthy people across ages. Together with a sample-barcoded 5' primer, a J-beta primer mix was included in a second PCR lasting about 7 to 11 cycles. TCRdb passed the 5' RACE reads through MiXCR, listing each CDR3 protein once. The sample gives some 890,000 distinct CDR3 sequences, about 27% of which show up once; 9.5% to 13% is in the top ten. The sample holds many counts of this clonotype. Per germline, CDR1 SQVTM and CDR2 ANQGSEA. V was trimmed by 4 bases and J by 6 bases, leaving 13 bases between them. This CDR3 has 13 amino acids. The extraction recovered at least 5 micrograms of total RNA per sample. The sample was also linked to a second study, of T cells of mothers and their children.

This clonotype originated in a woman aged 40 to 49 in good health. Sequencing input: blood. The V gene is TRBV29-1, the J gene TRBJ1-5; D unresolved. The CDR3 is CSVAPGVGQPQHF. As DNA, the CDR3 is TGCAGCGTTGCCCCAGGTGTGGGTCAGCCCCAGCATTTT. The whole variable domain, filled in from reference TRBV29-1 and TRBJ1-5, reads SAVISQKPSRDICQRGTSLTIQCQVDSQVTMMFWYRQQPGQSLTLIATANQGSEATYESGFVIDKFPISRPNLTFSTLTVSNMSPEDSSIYLCSVAPGVGQPQHFGDGTRLSIL.